This T cell receptor (beta chain) was profiled in a study of CD8 T cells in ankylosing spondylitis. Libraries for TCR beta were made by quantitative 5'-RACE with molecular barcodes. TCRdb reprocessed the 5' RACE reads with MiXCR, giving one entry per CDR3 protein. The sample records more than 400,000 distinct CDR3 sequences, about 5.7% being singletons. Findings and limits, study-wide: What appeared characteristic of ankylosing spondylitis blood was a TCR beta motif of under 10 highly homologous variants. Clones linked to the disease showed a CD8+ phenotype. They occurred at relatively low frequencies in peripheral blood.

The CDR3 is made up of 13 amino acids. Germline V gene sequence: CDR1 SGHRS, CDR2 YFSETQ. V was shortened by 2 bases and J by 3 bases, with 9 bases between the two germline ends. This clonotype was counted many times. Its antigen is unidentified. The TCR sequence derives from a male donor with ankylosing spondylitis. This chain links TRBV5-1 with TRBJ2-7; D uncertain. Sample: blood, either unsorted or a sorted T cell fraction (not recorded which). The CDR3 loop is CASSFPPYYEQYF. The CDR3 DNA follows: TGCGCCAGCAGCTTCCCACCTTACTACGAGCAGTACTTC. The whole variable domain, filled in from reference TRBV5-1 and TRBJ2-7, reads KAGVTQTPRYLIKTRGQQVTLSCSPISGHRSVSWYQQTPGQGLQFLFEYFSETQRNKGNFPGRFSGRQFSNSRSEMNVSTLELGDSALYLCASSFPPYYEQYFGPGTRLTVT.